This TCR beta chain derives from a study of cytomegalovirus exposure and HLA in healthy donors. Study context: One earlier analysis, a look at roughly 180 million T cells, found some 110 million unique TCR beta sequences.

The primer mix had 60 Vbeta and 13 Jbeta primers. Profiled with immunoSEQ multiplex PCR; TCRdb holds only in-frame clones, not every one. The sample lists 250,000 to 350,000 clones; about 80% were seen once. The J segment lost 0 bases and the V segment lost 4 bases, leaving 16 bases of the junction unmatched. The CDR3 spans 19 residues. From germline, CDR1 is PRHDT and CDR2 FYEKMQ (reference sequence). The J gene is TRBJ2-3, the V gene TRBV13; 7 positions match TRBD1. The clonotype originates from a girl between 2 and 10 years old in good health and CMV-seronegative. Sequencing used PBMCs. The CDR3 nucleotides are TGTGCCAGCAGCTCATACGGAAGGGCTTCGGGACAGAGCACAGATACGCAGTATTTT. It codes for CASSSYGRASGQSTDTQYF. The full variable domain, completed using reference TRBV13 and TRBJ2-3, is AAGVIQSPRHLIKEKRETATLKCYPIPRHDTVYWYQQGPGQDPQFLISFYEKMQSDKGSIPDRFSAQQFSDYHSELNMSSLELGDSALYFCASSSYGRASGQSTDTQYFGPGTRLTVL.